The following is a T cell receptor (beta chain) sequence with its context. No antigen is known for it. Germline CDR1 reads DFQATT; CDR2 reads SNEGSKA (reference sequence). The CDR3 is 11 residues long. Trimming took off 4 bases at V and 1 base at J, with 3 bases between the two ends. This sample was included in a study of T cells in Graves' hyperthyroidism and ophthalmopathy. Findings of the study overall: Blood samples included most of the expanded thyroid clonotypes exceeding 0.001.

RNA transcripts gave rise to amplified TCR beta CDR3 regions. The HTBI primer set served for first-round RT-PCR of the TCR CDR3. TCRdb itself ran the multiplex PCR reads through MiXCR, one entry per CDR3 protein. The sample consists of a few hundred thousand distinct CDR3 sequences, about 43% of them appearing once. The receptor was derived from a woman between 18 and 29 years old with Graves' hyperthyroidism. Input material: peripheral blood or thyroid tissue (not recorded which). The J gene is TRBJ2-3, the V gene TRBV20-1; the D is unclear. CDR3 nucleotide sequence: TGCAGTGCTACCCGCACAGATACGCAGTATTTT. Protein: CSATRTDTQYF.